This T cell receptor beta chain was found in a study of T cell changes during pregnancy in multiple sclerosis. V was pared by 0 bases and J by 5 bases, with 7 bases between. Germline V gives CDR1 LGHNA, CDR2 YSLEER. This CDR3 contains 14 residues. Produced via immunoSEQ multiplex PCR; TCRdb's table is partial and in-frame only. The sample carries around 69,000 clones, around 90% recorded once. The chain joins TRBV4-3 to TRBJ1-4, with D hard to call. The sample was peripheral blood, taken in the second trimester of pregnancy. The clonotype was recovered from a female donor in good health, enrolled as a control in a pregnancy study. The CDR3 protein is CASSQDGGNEKLFF. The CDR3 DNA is TGCGCCAGCAGCCAAGACGGAGGAAATGAAAAACTGTTTTTT.